The 22 T cell receptor beta chains below all came from one sample that was sequenced in a study of blood T cell repertoires in COVID-19. Using immunoSEQ multiplex PCR, the repertoire was profiled, and TCRdb retains in-frame clones only, with some absent. The repertoire consists of about 99,000 clones, with roughly 91% occurring once and the leading ten covering roughly 5.5%. Sequenced material: peripheral blood. The source of these receptors is a human donor in a cohort sampled during active COVID-19.

This clone has just one count. CDR3: CASSPRIEKLFF. In DNA form, the CDR3 reads TGTGCCAGCAGCCCCAGGATAGAAAAACTGTTTTTT. The J gene is TRBJ1-4, the V gene TRBV5-5; D gene ambiguous. CDR1 is SGHKS and CDR2 is YYEKEE in the germline V gene (reference sequence). The CDR3 extends over 12 amino acids. The V end was cut by 4 bases, the J end by 8 bases, with 9 bases between. The full variable domain, with the rest looked up from reference TRBV5-5 and TRBJ1-4, is DAGVTQSPTHLIKTRGQQVTLRCSPISGHKSVSWYQQVLGQGPQFIFQYYEKEERGRGNFPDRFSARQFPNYSSELNVNALLLGDSALYLCASSPRIEKLFFGSGTQLSVL.

This sequence joins TRBV7-9 and TRBJ2-2; D may be TRBD2 (5 bases). V gave up 2 bases and J gave up 14 bases, with 18 bases separating them. Germline loops: CDR1 SEHNR, CDR2 FQNEAQ (reference sequence). CDR3 length equals 14 residues. The CDR3 spells CASSLISSAPPLFF. CDR3 coding DNA: TGTGCCAGCAGCTTAATTAGTAGCGCCCCACCCCTGTTTTTT.

Notes on this clone: The same CDR3 can be traced to other DNA sequences in this sample. The chain carries TRBV19 and TRBJ1-1; D is possibly TRBD1 (6 bases). The germline V gene has CDR1 LNHDA and CDR2 SQIVND (reference sequence). Trimming stripped 3 bases from V and 5 bases from J, with 13 bases between. The CDR3 spans 14 residues. CDR3 nucleotide sequence: TGTGCCAGTAGTATCAGGGGCGGAGGTACTGAAGCTTTCTTT. This codes for CASSIRGGGTEAFF.

This chain uses TRBV27 with TRBJ2-1; 9 bases are shared with TRBD1. With V trimmed by 5 bases and J by 3 bases, 5 bases remained unmatched. CDR1 and CDR2 from the germline V gene are MNHEY and SMNVEV (reference sequence). CDR3 size: 15 residues. The CDR3: CASSGGTGYYNEQFF. In DNA, the CDR3 is TGTGCCAGCAGTGGGGGGACAGGGTACTACAATGAGCAGTTCTTC.

For this clone: A junction end diverges from the germline sequence, so it may reflect a read error. The gene calls are TRBV2 and TRBJ2-4; 7 nucleotides agree with TRBD2. The CDR3 length is 12 residues. CDR1 and CDR2 from the germline V gene are SNHLY and FYNNEI. The CDR3 DNA sequence: TGTGCCAGCAGTGTGTTGGGCGGGAGAAGGGACTTC. Translating gives CASSVLGGRRDF.

The CDR3, as DNA: TGTGCCAGCAGTATCTCGACAGATCAGCCCCAGCATTTT. Its translation: CASSISTDQPQHF. The chain links TRBV28 to TRBJ1-5; D may be TRBD1 (5 bases). The CDR3 has 13 residues. CDR1 MDHEN and CDR2 SYDVKM come from the germline V gene. Trimming removed 5 bases from V and 5 bases from J, with 10 bases in between.

V gene TRBV2 combines with J gene TRBJ1-2; 10 bases line up with TRBD1. Germline CDR1 reads SNHLY; CDR2 reads FYNNEI. CDR3 length equals 14 residues. Losses at the gene ends were 8 bases for V and 4 bases for J; bases not matched to a gene: 7. The CDR3 DNA is TGTGCCAGCTCAGGACAGGGGGGGCTCTATGGCTACACCTTC. Amino acid sequence: CASSGQGGLYGYTF.

The chain joins TRBV15 to TRBJ2-1; 8 bases match TRBD1. The CDR3 sequence is 15 residues long. Germline V CDR1 and CDR2: LNHNV, YYDKDF (reference sequence). J lost 8 bases, V lost 6 bases, and 12 bases had no gene match. The CDR3 loop reads CATSTGQGVNHEQFF. CDR3 sequence (DNA): TGTGCCACCAGTACCGGACAGGGAGTGAATCATGAGCAGTTCTTC.

The rearrangement uses TRBV4-1 and TRBJ1-3, with 8 bases matching TRBD1. Per the germline V gene, CDR1 is MGHRA and CDR2 is YSYEKL. The CDR3 length is 18 residues. V was pared by 1 base and J by 0 bases, with 8 bases of the junction left unmatched. The CDR3 loop is CASSQAAGQVFSGNTIYF. The CDR3 DNA reads as TGCGCCAGCAGCCAAGCGGCGGGACAGGTTTTCTCTGGAAACACCATATATTTT.

V usage is TRBV5-1 and J usage is TRBJ2-2; 8 bases align to TRBD2. The CDR3 has 16 amino acids. The germline gives CDR1 SGHRS, CDR2 YFSETQ. The J segment lost 1 base and the V segment lost 0 bases, leaving 2 bases of the junction unmatched. The CDR3 DNA follows: TGCGCCAGCAGCTTGGGTCTAGCGGGGAACACCGGGGAGCTGTTTTTT. Translated: CASSLGLAGNTGELFF.

The chain uses TRBV20-1 and TRBJ2-7; D is possibly TRBD1 (6 bases). The CDR3 consists of 15 residues. The V gene lost 3 bases and the J gene lost 2 bases, with 17 bases spanning the gap. From germline, CDR1 is DFQATT and CDR2 SNEGSKA (reference sequence). CDR3 in DNA: TGCAGTGCTAGTAGCCAGGGGAAGAACCCCTACGAGCAGTACTTC. This gives the protein CSASSQGKNPYEQYF.

The chain joins TRBV6-5 to TRBJ1-1; D is uncertain. CDR1 and CDR2 from the germline V gene are MNHEY and SVGAGI. V was cut by 0 bases and J by 7 bases, with 15 bases left in between. The CDR3 extends over 15 amino acids. The CDR3 DNA sequence: TGTGCCAGCAGTTACTCGAGGGTTCTGCAACGTGAAGCTTTCTTT. This translates into CASSYSRVLQREAFF.

V and J are TRBV30 and TRBJ1-2; 8 nucleotides align to TRBD1. The V gene end was trimmed by 4 bases and the J gene end by 4 bases; junction bases not matched to a gene: 5. The germline CDR1 and CDR2 sequences are GTSNPN and SVGIG (reference sequence). CDR3 length equals 13 residues. CDR3: CAWTPGTGYGYTF. The CDR3 DNA reads TGTGCCTGGACTCCGGGGACAGGCTATGGCTACACCTTC.

V usage is TRBV7-6 and J usage is TRBJ2-1; no definite D call. Trimming removed 1 base at V and 9 bases at J, with 10 bases between. This CDR3 comprises 13 residues. Germline V gene sequence: CDR1 SGHVS, CDR2 FNYEAQ. CDR3 coding DNA: TGTGCCAGCAGCTTAGAGGCTAGTGGTGAGCAGTTCTTC. Protein product: CASSLEASGEQFF.

The chain combines TRBV12-3 or TRBV12-4 with TRBJ2-7; 7 bases map to TRBD1. The CDR3 totals 13 residues. Trimming took 5 bases from V and 1 from J; bases not matched to a gene: 2. CDR3 sequence: CASSRDRSYEQYF. The CDR3, as DNA: TGTGCCAGCAGTAGGGACAGATCCTACGAGCAGTACTTC.

Points on this clone: At one end, the junction sequence differs from germline, possibly due to a read error. This chain links TRBV28 with TRBJ1-2; the match to TRBD1 covers 7 bases. The CDR3 is made up of 13 amino acids. The germline V gene encodes CDR1 MDHEN and CDR2 SYDVKM. CDR3 in amino acids: CASSFPGTGELLF. The CDR3 bases are TGTGCCAGCAGTTTTCCGGGAACAGGGGAGCTACTCTTC.

CDR3 protein: CASSPGEGTGAFNQPQHF. CDR3 coding DNA: TGTGCCAGTAGTCCCGGGGAGGGGACAGGGGCTTTCAATCAGCCCCAGCATTTT. This rearrangement joins TRBV19 to TRBJ1-5; TRBD1 matches at 10 bases. Losses at the gene ends were 5 bases for V and 3 bases for J; bases not matched to a gene: 13. There are 18 residues in the CDR3. Germline assignment: CDR1 LNHDA and CDR2 SQIVND (reference sequence).

V gene TRBV3-1 (or the pseudogene TRBV3-2) combines with J gene TRBJ2-7; D perhaps matches TRBD1 (6 bases). Germline V lookup: CDR1 LGHDT, CDR2 YNNKEL (reference sequence). Trimming took 1 base from V and 3 from J, leaving 13 bases between them. The CDR3 length is 15 residues. In nucleotides, the CDR3 is TGTGCCAGCAGCCAAGGGGGCCAGGGGAGCTACGAGCAGTACTTC. It yields the protein CASSQGGQGSYEQYF.

This clone has only one observation. This rearrangement joins TRBV4-3 to TRBJ2-3; 9 bases map to TRBD1. This CDR3 has 14 amino acids. Germline-derived CDR1 and CDR2 are LGHNA and YSLEER. Losses at the gene ends were 6 bases for V and 4 bases for J; bases not matched to a gene: 5. CDR3 amino acids: CASSPTGGSDTQYF. The CDR3 nucleotides are TGCGCCAGCAGTCCGACAGGGGGGTCAGATACGCAGTATTTT.

This sequence joins TRBV19 and TRBJ1-5, with TRBD1 as a possible D gene (5 bases). The CDR3 is 13 residues long. Trimming stripped 5 bases from V and 3 bases from J, with 8 bases between. Germline CDR1 reads LNHDA; CDR2 reads SQIVND (reference sequence). The CDR3 protein is CASSPTVNQPQHF. For the CDR3, the DNA is TGTGCCAGTAGTCCGACAGTCAATCAGCCCCAGCATTTT. Combining the CDR3 with reference TRBV19 and TRBJ1-5 gives the whole variable domain DGGITQSPKYLFRKEGQNVTLSCEQNLNHDAMYWYRQDPGQGLRLIYYSQIVNDFQKGDIAEGYSVSREKKESFPLTVTSAQKNPTAFYLCASSPTVNQPQHFGDGTRLSIL.

The V and J genes are TRBV29-1 and TRBJ1-1; unclear D gene. The V and J ends lost 6 bases and 11 bases respectively, with 19 bases between them. The CDR3 is 12 residues long. CDR1 is SQVTM, CDR2 ANQGSEA, per germline. This chain's CDR3 is CSVEKRKRGAFF. The DNA for the CDR3 is TGCAGCGTCGAAAAACGGAAAAGAGGTGCTTTCTTT.

The chain has TRBV3-1 (or the pseudogene TRBV3-2) and TRBJ2-5; 9 bases fit TRBD2. The CDR3 runs 17 residues. Looked up from germline, CDR1 is LGHDT and CDR2 is YNNKEL (reference sequence). V lost 2 bases, J lost 0 bases, and 7 bases stayed unmatched. The CDR3 region is CASSQYFAGGYQETQYF. In nucleotides, the CDR3 is TGTGCCAGCAGCCAATATTTTGCGGGGGGGTACCAAGAGACCCAGTACTTC.